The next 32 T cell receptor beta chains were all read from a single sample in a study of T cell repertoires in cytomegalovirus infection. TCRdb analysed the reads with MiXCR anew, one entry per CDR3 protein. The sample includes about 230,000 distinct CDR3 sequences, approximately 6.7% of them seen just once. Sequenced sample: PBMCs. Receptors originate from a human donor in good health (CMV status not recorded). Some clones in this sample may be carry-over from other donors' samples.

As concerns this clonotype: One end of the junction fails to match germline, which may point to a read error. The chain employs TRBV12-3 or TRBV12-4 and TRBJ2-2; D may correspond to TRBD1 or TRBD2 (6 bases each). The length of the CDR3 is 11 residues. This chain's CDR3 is CASSLGGGLFF. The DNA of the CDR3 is TGTGCCAGCAGTCTAGGAGGGGGGCTGTTTTTT.

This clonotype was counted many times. The CDR3 reads CSARRLAGAYEQYF. CDR3 DNA: TGCAGTGCTAGACGGCTAGCGGGGGCCTACGAGCAGTACTTC. The chain couples TRBV20-1 to TRBJ2-7; 10 nucleotides line up with TRBD2. The V gene end was trimmed by 2 bases and the J gene end by 2 bases; junction bases not matched to a gene: 3. The CDR3 runs 14 residues. The germline V gene has CDR1 DFQATT and CDR2 SNEGSKA (reference sequence).

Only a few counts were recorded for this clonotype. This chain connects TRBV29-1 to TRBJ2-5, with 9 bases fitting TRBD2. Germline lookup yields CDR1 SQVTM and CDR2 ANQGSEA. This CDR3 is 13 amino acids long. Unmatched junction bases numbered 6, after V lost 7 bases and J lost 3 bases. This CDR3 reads CSGGGGEKETQYF. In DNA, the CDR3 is TGCAGCGGGGGCGGGGGGGAGAAAGAGACCCAGTACTTC.

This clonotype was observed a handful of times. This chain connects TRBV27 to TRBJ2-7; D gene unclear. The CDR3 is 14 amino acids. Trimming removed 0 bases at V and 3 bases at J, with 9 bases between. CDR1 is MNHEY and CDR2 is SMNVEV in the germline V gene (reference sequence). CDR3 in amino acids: CASSLSGQIYEQYF. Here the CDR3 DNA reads TGTGCCAGCAGTTTATCGGGTCAGATCTACGAGCAGTACTTC.

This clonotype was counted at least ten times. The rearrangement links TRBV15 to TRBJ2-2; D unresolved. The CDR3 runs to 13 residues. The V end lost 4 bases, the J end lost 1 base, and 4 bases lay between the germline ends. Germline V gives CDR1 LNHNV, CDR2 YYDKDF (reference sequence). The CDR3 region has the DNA TGTGCCACCAGCACCCGGAACACCGGGGAGCTGTTTTTT. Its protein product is CATSTRNTGELFF.

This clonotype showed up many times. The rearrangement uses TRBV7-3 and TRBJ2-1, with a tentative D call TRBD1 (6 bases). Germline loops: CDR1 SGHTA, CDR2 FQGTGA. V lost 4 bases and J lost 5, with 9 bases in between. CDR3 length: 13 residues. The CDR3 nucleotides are TGTGCCAGCAGCTGGACAGACGACAATGAGCAGTTCTTC. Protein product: CASSWTDDNEQFF.

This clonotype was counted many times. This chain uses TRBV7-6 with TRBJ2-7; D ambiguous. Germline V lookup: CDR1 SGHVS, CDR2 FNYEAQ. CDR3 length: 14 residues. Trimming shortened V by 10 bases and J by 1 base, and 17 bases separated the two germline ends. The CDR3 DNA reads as TGTGCCACTAGAAGGCAGACCTCATCCTACGAGCAGTACTTC. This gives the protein CATRRQTSSYEQYF.

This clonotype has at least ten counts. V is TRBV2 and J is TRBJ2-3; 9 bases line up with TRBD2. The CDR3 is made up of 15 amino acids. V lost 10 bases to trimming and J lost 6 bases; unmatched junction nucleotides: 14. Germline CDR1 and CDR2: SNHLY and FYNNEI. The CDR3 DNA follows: TGTGCCAACCTAGGTAGCGGGAGTGGGACGGATACGCAGTATTTT. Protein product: CANLGSGSGTDTQYF.

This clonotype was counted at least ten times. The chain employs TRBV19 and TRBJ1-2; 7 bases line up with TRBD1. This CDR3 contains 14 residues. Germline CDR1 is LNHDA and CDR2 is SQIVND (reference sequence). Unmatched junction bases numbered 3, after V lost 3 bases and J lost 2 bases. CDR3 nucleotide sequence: TGTGCCAGTAGTATTGGCAGGGGGAACTATGGCTACACCTTC. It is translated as CASSIGRGNYGYTF.

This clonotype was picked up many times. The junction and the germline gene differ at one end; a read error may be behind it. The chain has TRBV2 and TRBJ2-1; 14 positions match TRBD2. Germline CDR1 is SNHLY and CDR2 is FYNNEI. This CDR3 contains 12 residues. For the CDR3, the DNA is TGCGCCGGGACTAGCGGGGGAAAAGAGCAGTTCTTC. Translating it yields CAGTSGGKEQFF.

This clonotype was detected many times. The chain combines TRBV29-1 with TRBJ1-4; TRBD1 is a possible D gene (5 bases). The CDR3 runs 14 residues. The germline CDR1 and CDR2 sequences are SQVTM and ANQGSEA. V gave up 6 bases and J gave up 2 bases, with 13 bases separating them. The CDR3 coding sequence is TGCAGCGTCGGGGGACCTGTGACTAATGAAAAACTGTTTTTT. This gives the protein CSVGGPVTNEKLFF.

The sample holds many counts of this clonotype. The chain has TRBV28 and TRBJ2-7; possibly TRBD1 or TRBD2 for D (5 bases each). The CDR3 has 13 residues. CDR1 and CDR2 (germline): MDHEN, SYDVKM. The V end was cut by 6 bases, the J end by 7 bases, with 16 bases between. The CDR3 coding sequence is TGTGCCAGCAGGGGACCTTGGAGAGTGGAGCAGTACTTC. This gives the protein CASRGPWRVEQYF. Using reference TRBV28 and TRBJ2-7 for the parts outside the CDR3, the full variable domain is DVKVTQSSRYLVKRTGEKVFLECVQDMDHENMFWYRQDPGLGLRLIYFSYDVKMKEKGDIPEGYSVSREKKERFSLILESASTNQTSMYLCASRGPWRVEQYFGPGTRLTVT.

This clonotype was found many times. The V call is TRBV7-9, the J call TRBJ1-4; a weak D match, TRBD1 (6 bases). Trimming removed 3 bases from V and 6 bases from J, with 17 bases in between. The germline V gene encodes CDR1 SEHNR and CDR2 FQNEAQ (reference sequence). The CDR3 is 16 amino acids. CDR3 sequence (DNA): TGTGCCAGCAGCTTCCCGAACGGGGGCAGCGATGAAAAACTGTTTTTT. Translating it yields CASSFPNGGSDEKLFF. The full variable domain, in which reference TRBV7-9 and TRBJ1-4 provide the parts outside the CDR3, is DTGVSQNPRHKITKRGQNVTFRCDPISEHNRLYWYRQTLGQGPEFLTYFQNEAQLEKSRLLSDRFSAERPKGSFSTLEIQRTEQGDSAMYLCASSFPNGGSDEKLFFGSGTQLSVL.

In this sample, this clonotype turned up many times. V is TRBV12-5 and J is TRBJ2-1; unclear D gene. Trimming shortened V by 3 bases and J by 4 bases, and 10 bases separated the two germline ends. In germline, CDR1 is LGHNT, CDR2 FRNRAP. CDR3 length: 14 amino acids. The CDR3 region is CASGLDPSYNEQFF. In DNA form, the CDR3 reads TGTGCTAGTGGTTTAGACCCGTCTTACAATGAGCAGTTCTTC.

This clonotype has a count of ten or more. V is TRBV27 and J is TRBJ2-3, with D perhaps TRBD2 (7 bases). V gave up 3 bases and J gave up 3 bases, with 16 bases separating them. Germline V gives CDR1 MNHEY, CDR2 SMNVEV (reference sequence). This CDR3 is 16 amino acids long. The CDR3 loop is CASSFWRGGGTDTQYF. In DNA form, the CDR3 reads TGTGCCAGCAGTTTTTGGAGGGGGGGCGGTACAGATACGCAGTATTTT.

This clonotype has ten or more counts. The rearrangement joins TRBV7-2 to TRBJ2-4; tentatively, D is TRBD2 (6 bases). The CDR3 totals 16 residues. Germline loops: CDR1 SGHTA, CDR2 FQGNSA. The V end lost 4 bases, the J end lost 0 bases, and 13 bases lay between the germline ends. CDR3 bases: TGTGCCAGCAGCTCCCGTGGGGGGTTAGCCAAAAACATTCAGTACTTC. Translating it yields CASSSRGGLAKNIQYF.

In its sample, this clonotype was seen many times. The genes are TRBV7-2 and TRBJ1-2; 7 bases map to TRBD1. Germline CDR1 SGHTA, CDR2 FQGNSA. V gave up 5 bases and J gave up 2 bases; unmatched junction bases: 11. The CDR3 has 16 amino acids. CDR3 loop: CASSPDREVRNYGYTF. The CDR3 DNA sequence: TGTGCCAGCAGCCCAGACAGGGAGGTTCGGAACTATGGCTACACCTTC.

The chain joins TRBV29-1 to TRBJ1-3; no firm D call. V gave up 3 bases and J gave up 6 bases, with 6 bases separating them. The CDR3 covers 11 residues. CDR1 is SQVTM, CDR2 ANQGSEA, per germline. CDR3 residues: CSVDHQNTIYF. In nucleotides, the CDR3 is TGCAGCGTTGACCATCAAAACACCATATATTTT. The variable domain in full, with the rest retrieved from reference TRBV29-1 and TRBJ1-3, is SAVISQKPSRDICQRGTSLTIQCQVDSQVTMMFWYRQQPGQSLTLIATANQGSEATYESGFVIDKFPISRPNLTFSTLTVSNMSPEDSSIYLCSVDHQNTIYFGEGSWLTVV.

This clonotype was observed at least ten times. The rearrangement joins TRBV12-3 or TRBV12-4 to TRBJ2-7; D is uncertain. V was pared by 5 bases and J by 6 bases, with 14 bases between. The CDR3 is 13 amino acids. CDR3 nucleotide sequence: TGTGCCAGCAGTCCCTTTCGGACCGGCGAGCAGTACTTC. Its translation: CASSPFRTGEQYF.

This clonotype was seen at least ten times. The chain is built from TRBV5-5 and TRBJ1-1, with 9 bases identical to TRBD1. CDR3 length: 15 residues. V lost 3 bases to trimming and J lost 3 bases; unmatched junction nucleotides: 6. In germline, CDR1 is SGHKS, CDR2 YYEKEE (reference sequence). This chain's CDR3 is CASSSHRGLYTEAFF. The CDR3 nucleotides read TGTGCCAGCAGCTCACACAGGGGGCTGTACACTGAAGCTTTCTTT.

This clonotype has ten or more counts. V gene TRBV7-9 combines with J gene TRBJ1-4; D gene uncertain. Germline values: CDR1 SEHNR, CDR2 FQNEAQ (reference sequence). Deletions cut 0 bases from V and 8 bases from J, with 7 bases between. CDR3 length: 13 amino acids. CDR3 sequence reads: CASSLASGEKLFF. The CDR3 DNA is TGTGCCAGCAGCTTAGCGTCCGGGGAAAAACTGTTTTTT.

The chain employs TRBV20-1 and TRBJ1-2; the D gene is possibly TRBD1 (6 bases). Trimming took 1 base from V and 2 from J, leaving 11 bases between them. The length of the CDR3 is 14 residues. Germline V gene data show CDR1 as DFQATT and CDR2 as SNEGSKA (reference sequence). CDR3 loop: CSARGRDTNYGYTF. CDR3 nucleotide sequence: TGCAGTGCTAGAGGAAGGGACACCAACTATGGCTACACCTTC.

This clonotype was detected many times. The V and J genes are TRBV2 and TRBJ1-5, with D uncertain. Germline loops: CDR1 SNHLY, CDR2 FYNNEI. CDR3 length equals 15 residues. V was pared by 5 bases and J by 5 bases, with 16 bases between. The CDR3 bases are TGTGCCAGCAGTTACGGGGTGGGCAACCATCAGCCCCAGCATTTT. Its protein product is CASSYGVGNHQPQHF.

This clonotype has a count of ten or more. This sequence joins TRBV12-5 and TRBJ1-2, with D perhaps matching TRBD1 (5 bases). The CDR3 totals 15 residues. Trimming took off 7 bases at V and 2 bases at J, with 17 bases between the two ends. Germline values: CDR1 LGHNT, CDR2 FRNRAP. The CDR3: CASAGGAGGNYGYTF. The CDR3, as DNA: TGTGCTAGTGCCGGCGGGGCAGGAGGGAACTATGGCTACACCTTC. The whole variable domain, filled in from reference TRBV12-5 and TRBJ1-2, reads DARVTQTPRHKVTEMGQEVTMRCQPILGHNTVFWYRQTMMQGLELLAYFRNRAPLDDSGMPKDRFSAEMPDATLATLKIQPSEPRDSAVYFCASAGGAGGNYGYTFGSGTRLTVV.

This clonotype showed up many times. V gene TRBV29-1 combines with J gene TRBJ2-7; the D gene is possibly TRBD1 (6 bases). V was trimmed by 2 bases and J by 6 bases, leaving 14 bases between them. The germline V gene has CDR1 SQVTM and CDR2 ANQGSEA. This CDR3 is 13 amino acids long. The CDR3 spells CSVERIIGGEQYF. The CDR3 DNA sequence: TGCAGCGTTGAAAGAATAATAGGGGGCGAGCAGTACTTC.

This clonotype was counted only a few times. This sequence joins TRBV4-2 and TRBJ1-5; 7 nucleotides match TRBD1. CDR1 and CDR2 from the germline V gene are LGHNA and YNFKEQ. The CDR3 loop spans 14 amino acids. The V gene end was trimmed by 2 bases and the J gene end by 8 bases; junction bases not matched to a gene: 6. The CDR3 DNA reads TGTGCCAGCAGCCAACGACAGGGTGTGGAGCCCCAGCATTTT. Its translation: CASSQRQGVEPQHF.

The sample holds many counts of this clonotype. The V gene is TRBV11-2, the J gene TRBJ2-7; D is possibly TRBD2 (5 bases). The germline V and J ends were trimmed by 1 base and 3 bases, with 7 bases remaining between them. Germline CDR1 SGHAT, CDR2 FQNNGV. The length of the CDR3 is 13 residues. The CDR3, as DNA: TGTGCCAGCAGCTTAGTACGGGGCTACGAGCAGTACTTC. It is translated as CASSLVRGYEQYF.

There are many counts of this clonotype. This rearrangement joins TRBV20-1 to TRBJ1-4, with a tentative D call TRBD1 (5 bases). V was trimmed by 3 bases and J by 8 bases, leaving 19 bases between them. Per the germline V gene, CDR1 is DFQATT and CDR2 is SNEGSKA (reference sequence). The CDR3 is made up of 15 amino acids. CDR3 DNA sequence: TGCAGTGCTAGTCCCCTAGGAAGGGAGGGGGAAAAACTGTTTTTT. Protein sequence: CSASPLGREGEKLFF.

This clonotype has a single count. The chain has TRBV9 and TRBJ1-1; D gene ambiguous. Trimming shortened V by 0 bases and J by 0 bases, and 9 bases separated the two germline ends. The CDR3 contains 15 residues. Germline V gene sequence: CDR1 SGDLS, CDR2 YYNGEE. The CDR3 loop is CASSVDGVVNTEAFF. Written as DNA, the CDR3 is TGTGCCAGCAGCGTAGATGGGGTTGTGAACACTGAAGCTTTCTTT. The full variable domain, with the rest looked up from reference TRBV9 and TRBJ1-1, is DSGVTQTPKHLITATGQRVTLRCSPRSGDLSVYWYQQSLDQGLQFLIQYYNGEERAKGNILERFSAQQFPDLHSELNLSSLELGDSALYFCASSVDGVVNTEAFFGQGTRLTVV.

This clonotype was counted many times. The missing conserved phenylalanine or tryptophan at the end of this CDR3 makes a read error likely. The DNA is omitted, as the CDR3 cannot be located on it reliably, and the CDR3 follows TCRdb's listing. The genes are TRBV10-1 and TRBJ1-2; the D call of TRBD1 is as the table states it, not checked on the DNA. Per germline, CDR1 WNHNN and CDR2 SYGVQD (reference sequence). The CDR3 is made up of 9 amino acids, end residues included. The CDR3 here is CAIADRVSS.

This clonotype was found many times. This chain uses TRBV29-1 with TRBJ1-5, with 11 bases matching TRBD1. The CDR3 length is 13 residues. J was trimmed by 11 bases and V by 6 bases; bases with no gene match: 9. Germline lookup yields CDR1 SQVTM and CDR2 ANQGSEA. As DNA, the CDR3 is TGCAGCGTGGAGGGACAGGGGGGAGTTGCCCAGCATTTT. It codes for CSVEGQGGVAQHF.

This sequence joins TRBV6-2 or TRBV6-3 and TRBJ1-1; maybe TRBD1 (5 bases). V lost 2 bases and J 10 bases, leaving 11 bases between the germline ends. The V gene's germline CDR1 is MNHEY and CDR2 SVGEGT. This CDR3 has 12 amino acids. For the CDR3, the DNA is TGTGCCAGCAGTTACCAGGGCGGGGGAGCTTTCTTT. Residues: CASSYQGGGAFF.